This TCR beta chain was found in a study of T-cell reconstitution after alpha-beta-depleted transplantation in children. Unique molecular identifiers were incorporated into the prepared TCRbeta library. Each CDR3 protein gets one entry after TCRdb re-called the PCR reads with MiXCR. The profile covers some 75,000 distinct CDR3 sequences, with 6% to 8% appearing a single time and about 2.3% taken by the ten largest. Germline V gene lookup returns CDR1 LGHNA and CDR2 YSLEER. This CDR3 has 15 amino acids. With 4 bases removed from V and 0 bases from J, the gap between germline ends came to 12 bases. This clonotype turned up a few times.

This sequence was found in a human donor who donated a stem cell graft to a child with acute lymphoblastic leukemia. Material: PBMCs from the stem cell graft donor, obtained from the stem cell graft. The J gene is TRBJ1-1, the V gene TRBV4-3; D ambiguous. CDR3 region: CASSPQDWMNTEAFF. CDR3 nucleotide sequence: TGCGCCAGCAGCCCCCAGGACTGGATGAACACTGAAGCTTTCTTT.